These 29 T cell receptor beta chains share one sample of origin, sequenced in a study of blood T cells in healthy people across ages. Alongside a J-beta primer mix, a sample-barcoded 5' primer served in a second PCR lasting roughly 6 to 11 cycles. TCRdb itself ran the 5' RACE reads through MiXCR, one entry per CDR3 protein. The sample includes 600,000 to 900,000 distinct CDR3 sequences, around a quarter of them seen just once. This sample was also put to use in a study of T cells of mothers and their children.

The sequencing sample was made of blood. Source of these receptors: a boy aged 5 to 17 in good health.

J is TRBJ2-1 and V is TRBV4-2; D possibly corresponds to TRBD2 (6 bases). Germline V lookup: CDR1 LGHNA, CDR2 YNFKEQ. V lost 3 bases and J 0 bases, leaving 15 bases between the germline ends. The CDR3 runs to 17 residues. The CDR3 is CASSHGGYQSSYNEQFF. CDR3 bases: TGTGCCAGCAGCCACGGGGGATACCAAAGCTCCTACAATGAGCAGTTCTTC.

This sequence joins TRBV11-2 and TRBJ1-2; D is undetermined. Germline V gene lookup returns CDR1 SGHAT and CDR2 FQNNGV. This CDR3 is 15 amino acids long. V lost 8 bases to trimming and J lost 8 bases, with 24 bases between them. The CDR3 nucleotides are TGTGCCAGCGCATCCCCCCCGTCGCGGGTGAAGGGCTACACCTTC. Residues: CASASPPSRVKGYTF.

The gene calls are TRBV2 and TRBJ1-2; TRBD1 might be the D (6 bases). Germline V gene lookup returns CDR1 SNHLY and CDR2 FYNNEI. The CDR3 runs 13 residues. Between the trimmed V and J ends, which lost 9 bases and 2 bases, there was a span of 13 bases. The CDR3 protein is CARKDSQNYGYTF. In DNA form, the CDR3 reads TGTGCCAGAAAGGACAGCCAAAACTATGGCTACACCTTC.

This chain uses TRBV6-4 with TRBJ1-6; D gene unclear. The V end lost 4 bases, the J end lost 7 bases, and 8 bases lay between the germline ends. The CDR3 spans 13 residues. Germline V lookup: CDR1 MRHNA, CDR2 SNTAGT. CDR3 sequence: CASSARTNSPLHF. In DNA form, the CDR3 reads TGTGCCAGCAGTGCGAGGACGAATTCACCCCTCCACTTT.

CDR3 sequence reads: CASSQNRESEAFF. The CDR3 region has the DNA TGTGCCAGCAGCCAAAACAGGGAATCTGAAGCTTTCTTT. This rearrangement joins TRBV3-1 to TRBJ1-1; TRBD1 might be the D (6 bases). The germline V and J ends were trimmed by 2 bases and 6 bases, with 10 bases remaining between them. The CDR3 runs 13 residues. Per the germline V gene, CDR1 is LGHDT and CDR2 is YNNKEL (reference sequence).

J is TRBJ2-6 and V is TRBV5-1; D gene uncertain. V lost 4 bases and J 0 bases, leaving 11 bases between the germline ends. The CDR3 runs to 16 residues. In germline, CDR1 is SGHRS, CDR2 YFSETQ. This chain's CDR3 is CASSMDAFSGANVLTF. DNA of the CDR3: TGCGCCAGCAGCATGGACGCGTTCTCTGGGGCCAACGTCCTGACTTTC.

As to this clonotype: At one of its ends the junction is not consistent with the germline gene, which may arise from a read error. The chain carries TRBV6-5 and TRBJ2-3, with no clear D. CDR1 is MNHEY and CDR2 is SVGAGI in the germline V gene. The CDR3 has 12 residues. The DNA of the CDR3 is TGTACCAGCAGAACACAAACAGATACGCAGTATTTT. Its translation is CTSRTQTDTQYF.

The chain uses TRBV6-2 or TRBV6-3 and TRBJ2-3, with D tentatively TRBD1 (5 bases). The V end lost 1 base, the J end lost 5 bases, and 10 bases lay between the germline ends. The CDR3 has 14 amino acids. CDR1 and CDR2 (germline): MNHEY, SVGEGT. The CDR3 reads CASSYLAGRDTQYF. DNA of the CDR3: TGTGCCAGCAGTTACTTGGCAGGGCGAGATACGCAGTATTTT.

V usage is TRBV28 and J usage is TRBJ2-1; 10 bases agree with TRBD2. CDR1 and CDR2 (germline): MDHEN, SYDVKM. CDR3 length equals 17 residues. J gave up 5 bases and V 3 bases, and 10 bases lay outside the gene matches. CDR3 coding DNA: TGTGCCAGCAGTTTTCGGCTGGCTAGCGGGGGAGACAATGAGCAGTTCTTC. It codes for CASSFRLASGGDNEQFF. Full variable domain (rest looked up from reference TRBV28 and TRBJ2-1): DVKVTQSSRYLVKRTGEKVFLECVQDMDHENMFWYRQDPGLGLRLIYFSYDVKMKEKGDIPEGYSVSREKKERFSLILESASTNQTSMYLCASSFRLASGGDNEQFFGPGTRLTVL.

This clonotype was recorded a few times. This rearrangement joins TRBV29-1 to TRBJ2-2, with a tentative D call TRBD2 (6 bases). The germline V gene encodes CDR1 SQVTM and CDR2 ANQGSEA. The CDR3 has 13 amino acids. Trimming removed 7 bases from V and 5 bases from J, with 14 bases in between. CDR3 sequence: CSGVGGRTGELFF. In nucleotides, the CDR3 is TGCAGCGGCGTCGGGGGAAGGACCGGGGAGCTGTTTTTT.

In this sample, this clonotype turned up a few times. The J gene is TRBJ2-3, the V gene TRBV19, with D maybe TRBD2 (6 bases). Trimming cost V 3 bases and J 2 bases, with 9 bases left between them. From germline, CDR1 is LNHDA and CDR2 SQIVND (reference sequence). This CDR3 has 14 residues. CDR3 in amino acids: CASSMWGDTDTQYF. The CDR3 coding sequence is TGTGCCAGTAGTATGTGGGGGGACACAGATACGCAGTATTTT.

This clonotype came up a few times. The chain carries TRBV7-3 and TRBJ2-3; 14 bases agree with TRBD2. This CDR3 comprises 18 residues. CDR1 is SGHTA, CDR2 FQGTGA, per germline. J lost 0 bases, V lost 5 bases, and 7 bases had no gene match. CDR3 sequence (DNA): TGTGCCAGCAGCACCCGGACTAGCGGGGGGCCTAGCACAGATACGCAGTATTTT. Protein product: CASSTRTSGGPSTDTQYF.

The V call is TRBV4-1, the J call TRBJ1-4; TRBD1 matches at 7 bases. The V gene's germline CDR1 is MGHRA and CDR2 YSYEKL. CDR3 size: 16 residues. After removal of 4 bases from V and 4 bases from J, the junction contained 9 bases not matched to a gene. The CDR3 protein is CASSPAAWDSNEKLFF. The CDR3 nucleotides read TGCGCCAGCAGCCCGGCGGCGTGGGACAGTAATGAAAAACTGTTTTTT.

The genes are TRBV28 and TRBJ2-5; the match to TRBD1 covers 7 bases. The J call is in doubt because the DNA end fits TRBJ2-1 better. Germline V CDR1 and CDR2: MDHEN, SYDVKM. The CDR3 spans 13 residues. CDR3 sequence (DNA): TGTGCCAGCAGCCGACAGGGCATCAGTGAGCAGTTCTTC. Encoded protein: CASSRQGISEQFF.

This clonotype was counted between two and nine times. V and J are TRBV5-5 and TRBJ2-3, with TRBD1 identical over 8 bases. The length of the CDR3 is 16 residues. The germline CDR1 and CDR2 sequences are SGHKS and YYEKEE (reference sequence). V dropped 1 base and J dropped 5; count of bases not matched to a gene: 9. The CDR3 nucleotides read TGTGCCAGCAGCTTGTCAGGGGGCAATAATTTAGATACGCAGTATTTT. Protein: CASSLSGGNNLDTQYF.

This clonotype was seen repeatedly, ten times or more. The chain couples TRBV10-3 to TRBJ2-7; weak D call: TRBD1 (6 bases). The CDR3 loop spans 13 amino acids. Germline V lookup: CDR1 ENHRY, CDR2 SYGVKD. V lost 2 bases and J lost 3, with 8 bases in between. CDR3 sequence: CAISEVGGYEQYF. The DNA of the CDR3 is TGTGCCATCAGTGAGGTAGGGGGCTACGAGCAGTACTTC.

This clonotype was observed a handful of times. This sequence joins TRBV6-6 and TRBJ1-2; tentative D call: TRBD1 (5 bases). Trimming cost V 3 bases and J 6 bases, with 17 bases left between them. The CDR3 is 15 residues long. The germline V gene encodes CDR1 MNHNY and CDR2 SVGAGI (reference sequence). CDR3 residues: CASSYGVQGGNGYTF. CDR3 DNA sequence: TGTGCCAGCAGTTATGGGGTGCAGGGAGGTAATGGCTACACCTTC.

This clonotype was seen a few times. This rearrangement joins TRBV6-2 or TRBV6-3 to TRBJ1-2; D not certain. Trimming removed 0 bases at V and 6 bases at J, with 17 bases between. Germline-derived CDR1 and CDR2 are MNHEY and SVGEGT. The CDR3 is 16 residues long. The chain's CDR3 is CASSYSNYREKDGYTF. CDR3 coding DNA: TGTGCCAGCAGTTACTCGAACTACCGGGAAAAAGATGGCTACACCTTC.

This clonotype was observed a few times. The genes are TRBV6-5 and TRBJ2-5, with 8 nucleotides matching TRBD2. The J call may be wrong; the DNA end is better matched by TRBJ2-1. The CDR3 loop spans 15 amino acids. Germline V gene lookup returns CDR1 MNHEY and CDR2 SVGAGI. CDR3 loop: CASSYSLAGLSEQFF. In nucleotides, the CDR3 is TGTGCCAGCAGTTACTCTTTAGCGGGGTTGAGTGAGCAGTTCTTC.

The chain employs TRBV3-1 and TRBJ2-5; 10 positions match TRBD2. Germline CDR1 and CDR2: LGHDT and YNNKEL (reference sequence). The CDR3 loop spans 13 amino acids. Trimming cost V 8 bases and J 5 bases; bases outside gene matches: 5. CDR3 DNA: TGTGCCAGCCTAACTAGCGGGGAGGAGACCCAGTACTTC. Amino acids: CASLTSGEETQYF.

The rearrangement joins TRBV12-3 or TRBV12-4 to TRBJ2-7; 7 nucleotides line up with TRBD1. The CDR3 is 12 amino acids. V lost 5 bases, J lost 6 bases, and 4 bases stayed unmatched. The CDR3 region has the DNA TGTGCCAGCAGTATCACAGGGGCCGAGCAGTACTTC. Encoded protein: CASSITGAEQYF.

V and J are TRBV20-1 and TRBJ1-5; possibly TRBD1 for D (5 bases). The CDR3 spans 14 residues. Deletions cut 2 bases from V and 10 bases from J, with 18 bases between. CDR1 DFQATT and CDR2 SNEGSKA come from the germline V gene (reference sequence). CDR3 nucleotide sequence: TGCAGTGCTAGAACCGGGACCTCAATGTCCCCCCAGCATTTT. Translated, it gives CSARTGTSMSPQHF.

Concerning this clonotype itself: Compared with germline, one end of the junction differs, possibly owing to a read error. V usage is TRBV12-3 or TRBV12-4 and J usage is TRBJ2-3, with D maybe TRBD2 (5 bases). The CDR3 has 18 residues. The CDR3: CASSLGGRRFISADAQYF. The DNA for the CDR3 is TGTGCCAGCAGTTTAGGAGGGAGAAGGTTTATTAGCGCAGATGCGCAGTATTTT.

This clonotype was recorded a few times. This chain uses TRBV29-1 with TRBJ2-7; a possible D gene is TRBD2 (6 bases). The V gene's germline CDR1 is SQVTM and CDR2 ANQGSEA. The CDR3 spans 13 residues. For the CDR3, the DNA is TGCAGAGACCGGGACGGGAGCTCCTACGAGCAGTACTTC. It specifies CRDRDGSSYEQYF.

In this sample, this clonotype turned up once. This chain links TRBV28 with TRBJ2-1, with D perhaps TRBD1 or TRBD2 (5 bases each). The germline gives CDR1 MDHEN, CDR2 SYDVKM. V shed 6 bases and J shed 1 base, with 16 bases lying between them. The CDR3 is made up of 16 amino acids. The CDR3 DNA sequence: TGTGCCAGCAGCCTTCCCGGGGCTCCTTCCTACAATGAGCAGTTCTTC. Amino acids: CASSLPGAPSYNEQFF.

This clonotype has only a few counts. This chain connects TRBV2 to TRBJ2-1; the D gene is possibly TRBD2 (7 bases). V lost 6 bases and J lost 5, with 17 bases in between. This CDR3 spans 15 amino acids. Germline V gene lookup returns CDR1 SNHLY and CDR2 FYNNEI. The chain's CDR3 is CASSLGGGPHNEQFF. In DNA, the CDR3 is TGTGCCAGCAGCCTTGGGGGGGGCCCCCACAATGAGCAGTTCTTC.

CDR3: CASTRTGGDEQYF. The CDR3 bases are TGTGCCAGCACCAGGACAGGGGGCGACGAGCAGTACTTC. The chain employs TRBV25-1 and TRBJ2-5, with 11 bases identical to TRBD1. The J call may be incorrect, as the DNA end agrees better with TRBJ2-7. CDR3 length: 13 residues. Germline V gene lookup returns CDR1 MGHDK and CDR2 SYGVNS.

The chain is built from TRBV2 and TRBJ1-5; tentatively, D is TRBD1 (6 bases). V was cut by 9 bases and J by 4 bases, with 19 bases left in between. This CDR3 spans 15 amino acids. The germline gives CDR1 SNHLY, CDR2 FYNNEI. The CDR3 nucleotides read TGTGCCAGTAGAGACAGGCCCCTAAGTAATCAGCCCCAGCATTTT. Encoded protein: CASRDRPLSNQPQHF. Together with reference TRBV2 and TRBJ1-5, the CDR3 gives the full variable domain: EPEVTQTPSHQVTQMGQEVILRCVPISNHLYFYWYRQILGQKVEFLVSFYNNEISEKSEIFDDQFSVERPDGSNFTLKIRSTKLEDSAMYFCASRDRPLSNQPQHFGDGTRLSIL.

This clonotype was observed a single time. V and J are TRBV12-5 and TRBJ1-2; maybe TRBD1 (5 bases). This CDR3 region has 11 residues. V was shortened by 5 bases and J by 8 bases, with 9 bases between the two germline ends. The germline V gene has CDR1 LGHNT and CDR2 FRNRAP. The DNA for the CDR3 is TGTGCTAGTGGTCGCTACAGGGGCTACACCTTC. Protein: CASGRYRGYTF.